This TCR beta chain was found in a study of blood T cell repertoires in COVID-19. CDR1 and CDR2 (germline): SGHTA, FQGNSA. CDR3 size: 17 residues. V dropped 3 bases and J dropped 7; count of bases not matched to a gene: 13. How the authors handled the data: Cell counts per sample came from amplifying reference gene primers. This table comes from immunoSEQ multiplex PCR, and its TCRdb copy is limited to in-frame clones, with some not included. V and J calls and clone size are those listed in that table; D and trimming were worked out from the DNA. The data contain roughly 93,000 clones, over 70% of them singletons.

The genes are TRBV7-2 and TRBJ2-1, with 9 bases fitting TRBD2. Sequencing used peripheral blood. The sequence derives from a woman of 80 years or more with acute or convalescent COVID-19. The CDR3 here is CASSFAWRGGGSNEQFF. The DNA of the CDR3 is TGTGCCAGCAGCTTCGCCTGGCGGGGGGGCGGGAGTAATGAGCAGTTCTTC.